The rows below give T cell receptor beta chains drawn from one sample of a study of cytomegalovirus exposure and HLA in healthy donors. Clones were read by immunoSEQ multiplex PCR, and TCRdb kept only the in-frame ones, dropping some. This sample carries about 140,000 clones, approximately 83% of them seen once, and the ten largest clones take under 2%. Sequencing was done on a sample of PBMCs. All receptors come from a middle-aged woman in good health and CMV-seronegative. CDR3s include the opening cysteine and the closing phenylalanine or tryptophan. The D gene is left open where the match is weak. A row's size may be missing; if present it is once, few, many or a size class.

j_call: TRBJ1-4; d_call: TRBD1; clone_size: NA; v_call: TRBV5-4; cdr3_aa: CASSNRDRGSGEKLFF; cdr3_nt: TGTGCCAGCAGCAACCGGGACAGGGGGTCGGGTGAAAAACTGTTTTTT
j_call: TRBJ1-1; d_call: TRBD1; clone_size: NA; v_call: TRBV6-1; cdr3_aa: CASSVRQGASNTEAFF; cdr3_nt: TGTGCCAGCAGTGTTAGACAGGGGGCTTCTAACACTGAAGCTTTCTTT
j_call: TRBJ1-2; d_call: NA; clone_size: NA; v_call: TRBV5-1; cdr3_aa: CASSLGPEEYGYTF; cdr3_nt: TGCGCCAGCAGCTTGGGGCCCGAGGAATATGGCTACACCTTC
j_call: TRBJ2-5; d_call: NA; clone_size: NA; v_call: TRBV5-1; cdr3_aa: CASSLGQVETQYF; cdr3_nt: TGCGCCAGCAGCTTGGGGCAGGTCGAGACCCAGTACTTC
j_call: TRBJ1-5; d_call: TRBD1; clone_size: NA; v_call: TRBV4-2; cdr3_aa: CASSQATGGNQPQHF; cdr3_nt: TGTGCCAGCAGCCAAGCGACAGGGGGGAATCAGCCCCAGCATTTT
j_call: TRBJ2-1; d_call: TRBD1; clone_size: few; v_call: TRBV6-5; cdr3_aa: CASSSQGVYGVGEQFF; cdr3_nt: TGTGCCAGCAGTTCCCAGGGGGTCTACGGAGTGGGTGAGCAGTTCTTC
j_call: TRBJ2-1; d_call: TRBD1; clone_size: NA; v_call: TRBV2; cdr3_aa: CASSGQGFSDEQFF; cdr3_nt: TGTGCCAGCAGTGGACAGGGTTTTTCGGATGAGCAGTTCTTC
j_call: TRBJ2-7; d_call: NA; clone_size: few; v_call: TRBV7-2; cdr3_aa: CASRIGGRGEQYF; cdr3_nt: TGTGCCAGCAGAATAGGAGGGAGAGGGGAGCAGTACTTC
j_call: TRBJ2-1; d_call: TRBD2; clone_size: NA; v_call: TRBV19; cdr3_aa: CASSILAGEFGEQFF; cdr3_nt: TGTGCCAGTAGTATCCTAGCGGGAGAATTCGGTGAGCAGTTCTTC
j_call: TRBJ2-7; d_call: NA; clone_size: few; v_call: TRBV14; cdr3_aa: CASSQGWATYEQYF; cdr3_nt: TGTGCCAGCAGCCAAGGGTGGGCGACCTACGAGCAGTACTTC
j_call: TRBJ1-4; d_call: NA; clone_size: NA; v_call: TRBV5-1; cdr3_aa: CASSLAWQGNEKLFF; cdr3_nt: TGCGCCAGCAGCTTGGCTTGGCAGGGGAATGAAAAACTGTTTTTT
j_call: TRBJ1-2; d_call: NA; clone_size: NA; v_call: TRBV19; cdr3_aa: CASSIGRTNYGYTF; cdr3_nt: TGTGCCAGTAGTATAGGGCGGACTAACTATGGCTACACCTTC
j_call: TRBJ1-3; d_call: NA; clone_size: NA; v_call: TRBV10-3; cdr3_aa: CAISEGSAGNTIYF; cdr3_nt: TGTGCCATCAGTGAGGGCAGCGCTGGAAACACCATATATTTT
j_call: TRBJ1-1; d_call: NA; clone_size: few; v_call: TRBV12-5; cdr3_aa: CASGLVTGKRLGNTEAFF; cdr3_nt: TGTGCTAGTGGTTTGGTAACAGGTAAACGCTTGGGGAACACTGAAGCTTTCTTT
j_call: TRBJ2-1; d_call: NA; clone_size: NA; v_call: TRBV2; cdr3_aa: CASSELGGIEQFF; cdr3_nt: TGTGCCAGCAGTGAGCTAGGCGGTATCGAGCAGTTCTTC
j_call: TRBJ1-1; d_call: NA; clone_size: few; v_call: TRBV19; cdr3_aa: CASSTGGDTEAFF; cdr3_nt: TGTGCCAGTAGTACGGGGGGGGACACTGAAGCTTTCTTT
j_call: TRBJ2-3; d_call: TRBD2; clone_size: NA; v_call: TRBV6-1; cdr3_aa: CASSETSGSSDTQYF; cdr3_nt: TGTGCCAGCAGTGAAACTAGCGGGAGTTCAGATACGCAGTATTTT
j_call: TRBJ1-6; d_call: NA; clone_size: NA; v_call: TRBV25-1; cdr3_aa: CASSETRAGGSPLHF; cdr3_nt: TGTGCCAGCAGTGAAACAAGGGCAGGAGGTTCCCCCCTCCACTTT
j_call: TRBJ2-1; d_call: TRBD1; clone_size: NA; v_call: TRBV4-1; cdr3_aa: CASSQAIRDSSSYNEQFF; cdr3_nt: TGCGCCAGCAGCCAAGCGATTAGGGACAGCAGCTCCTACAATGAGCAGTTCTTC
j_call: TRBJ1-2; d_call: NA; clone_size: NA; v_call: TRBV14; cdr3_aa: CASSQVGGYFGYTF; cdr3_nt: TGTGCCAGCAGCCAAGTTGGGGGGTACTTTGGCTACACCTTC
j_call: TRBJ2-7; d_call: TRBD2; clone_size: NA; v_call: TRBV6-5; cdr3_aa: CASSYLAGLSGEQYF; cdr3_nt: TGTGCCAGCAGTTACCTAGCGGGACTCTCGGGGGAGCAGTACTTC
j_call: TRBJ1-1; d_call: NA; clone_size: NA; v_call: TRBV6-1; cdr3_aa: CASSEGVFRQGHSFF; cdr3_nt: TGTGCCAGCAGTGAAGGAGTGTTCCGCCAGGGACATTCTTTCTTT
j_call: TRBJ2-1; d_call: TRBD2; clone_size: NA; v_call: TRBV6-5; cdr3_aa: CASSYRTSGYNEQFF; cdr3_nt: TGTGCCAGCAGTTACCGGACTAGCGGCTACAATGAGCAGTTCTTC
j_call: TRBJ2-4; d_call: TRBD1; clone_size: NA; v_call: TRBV5-4; cdr3_aa: CASSTPRQGAKNIQYF; cdr3_nt: TGTGCCAGCAGCACTCCGAGACAGGGGGCCAAAAACATTCAGTACTTC
j_call: TRBJ2-7; d_call: NA; clone_size: NA; v_call: TRBV5-1; cdr3_aa: CASSLQGLPHYEQYF; cdr3_nt: TGCGCCAGCAGCTTGCAGGGACTGCCCCACTACGAGCAGTACTTC
j_call: TRBJ2-7; d_call: NA; clone_size: few; v_call: TRBV6-1; cdr3_aa: CASSEVAGFYEQYF; cdr3_nt: TGTGCCAGCAGTGAAGTGGCGGGATTCTACGAGCAGTACTTC
j_call: TRBJ1-2; d_call: NA; clone_size: NA; v_call: TRBV2; cdr3_aa: CASSEVPGGYGYTF; cdr3_nt: TGTGCCAGCAGTGAAGTACCCGGGGGGTATGGCTACACCTTC
j_call: TRBJ1-4; d_call: NA; clone_size: NA; v_call: TRBV4-2; cdr3_aa: CASSQVGQGGEKLFF; cdr3_nt: TGTGCCAGCAGCCAAGTAGGGCAGGGAGGTGAAAAACTGTTTTTT
j_call: TRBJ2-2; d_call: NA; clone_size: NA; v_call: TRBV4-1; cdr3_aa: CASSQDVEGAKFF; cdr3_nt: TGCGCCAGCAGCCAAGATGTGGAGGGGGCTAAGTTTTTT
j_call: TRBJ2-1; d_call: NA; clone_size: few; v_call: TRBV2; cdr3_aa: CASSDRGASYNEQFF; cdr3_nt: TGTGCCAGCAGTGACAGGGGGGCATCCTACAATGAGCAGTTCTTC
j_call: TRBJ2-1; d_call: TRBD2; clone_size: NA; v_call: TRBV6-1; cdr3_aa: CASSEFGRDEQFF; cdr3_nt: TGTGCCAGCAGTGAATTTGGGAGGGATGAGCAGTTCTTC
j_call: TRBJ2-3; d_call: TRBD2; clone_size: NA; v_call: TRBV2; cdr3_aa: CAVGRDSDTQYF; cdr3_nt: TGCGCAGTAGGGAGGGATTCAGATACGCAGTATTTT
j_call: TRBJ2-7; d_call: NA; clone_size: NA; v_call: TRBV7-7; cdr3_aa: CASSRGGDASYEQYF; cdr3_nt: TGTGCCAGCAGCAGGGGGGGAGATGCGTCCTACGAGCAGTACTTC
j_call: TRBJ1-4; d_call: NA; clone_size: NA; v_call: TRBV5-1; cdr3_aa: CASSPSTAVGEKLFF; cdr3_nt: TGCGCCAGCAGCCCATCGACGGCGGTGGGTGAAAAACTGTTTTTT
j_call: TRBJ1-5; d_call: NA; clone_size: NA; v_call: TRBV30; cdr3_aa: CAWGRGRGSNQPQHF; cdr3_nt: TGTGCCTGGGGGCGAGGGAGGGGGAGCAATCAGCCCCAGCATTTT
j_call: TRBJ1-2; d_call: TRBD1; clone_size: NA; v_call: TRBV7-8; cdr3_aa: CASSPGQGGIYGYTF; cdr3_nt: TGTGCCAGCAGCCCGGGACAGGGTGGAATCTATGGCTACACCTTC
j_call: TRBJ1-1; d_call: NA; clone_size: NA; v_call: TRBV5-1; cdr3_aa: CASSLVSGRWNTEAFF; cdr3_nt: TGCGCCAGCAGCTTGGTTAGCGGAAGGTGGAACACTGAAGCTTTCTTT
j_call: TRBJ2-7; d_call: NA; clone_size: NA; v_call: TRBV18; cdr3_aa: CASSPGGREQYF; cdr3_nt: TGTGCCAGCTCACCGGGGGGGCGTGAGCAGTACTTC
j_call: TRBJ2-5; d_call: TRBD1; clone_size: NA; v_call: TRBV19; cdr3_aa: CASSIRSGGWETQYF; cdr3_nt: TGTGCCAGTAGTATTCGGTCAGGGGGCTGGGAGACCCAGTACTTC
j_call: TRBJ1-4; d_call: TRBD1; clone_size: NA; v_call: TRBV11-2; cdr3_aa: CASSLRGTGNEKLFF; cdr3_nt: TGTGCCAGCAGCTTGCGTGGGACAGGCAATGAAAAACTGTTTTTT
j_call: TRBJ1-4; d_call: TRBD1; clone_size: NA; v_call: TRBV2; cdr3_aa: CAVVGGAGSTNEKLFF; cdr3_nt: TGTGCCGTGGTAGGGGGCGCGGGATCCACTAATGAAAAACTGTTTTTT
j_call: TRBJ2-7; d_call: NA; clone_size: NA; v_call: TRBV5-1; cdr3_aa: CASSLSTDYEQYF; cdr3_nt: TGCGCCAGCAGCTTAAGCACAGATTACGAGCAGTACTTC
j_call: TRBJ2-1; d_call: NA; clone_size: NA; v_call: TRBV5-1; cdr3_aa: CASRILSSYNEQFF; cdr3_nt: TGCGCCAGCAGAATTCTTAGCTCCTACAATGAGCAGTTCTTC
j_call: TRBJ2-3; d_call: TRBD1; clone_size: NA; v_call: TRBV5-1; cdr3_aa: CASGQGPSTDTQYF; cdr3_nt: TGCGCCAGCGGACAGGGACCCTCGACAGATACGCAGTATTTT
j_call: TRBJ1-2; d_call: NA; clone_size: NA; v_call: TRBV14; cdr3_aa: CASSQTSIFGGDDGYTF; cdr3_nt: TGTGCCAGCAGCCAAACTTCCATCTTCGGGGGGGACGATGGCTACACCTTC